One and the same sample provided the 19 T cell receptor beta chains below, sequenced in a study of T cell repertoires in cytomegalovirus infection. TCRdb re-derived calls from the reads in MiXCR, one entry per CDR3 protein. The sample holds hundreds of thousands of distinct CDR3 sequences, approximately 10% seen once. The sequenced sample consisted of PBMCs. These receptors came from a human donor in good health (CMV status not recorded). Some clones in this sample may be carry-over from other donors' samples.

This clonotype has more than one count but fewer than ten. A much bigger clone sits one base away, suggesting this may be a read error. CDR3 in amino acids: CASSPSGRAYNEQFF. The CDR3 region has the DNA TGTGCCAGCAGCCCTAGCGGGAGGGCCTACAATGAGCAGTTCTTC. V usage is TRBV7-9 and J usage is TRBJ2-1, with 12 positions matching TRBD2. The ends lost 5 bases at V and 2 bases at J; junction bases unmatched: 1. Looked up from germline, CDR1 is SEHNR and CDR2 is FQNEAQ (reference sequence). The CDR3 runs to 15 residues. Variable domain in full (rest from reference TRBV7-9 and TRBJ2-1): DTGVSQNPRHKITKRGQNVTFRCDPISEHNRLYWYRQTLGQGPEFLTYFQNEAQLEKSRLLSDRFSAERPKGSFSTLEIQRTEQGDSAMYLCASSPSGRAYNEQFFGPGTRLTVL.

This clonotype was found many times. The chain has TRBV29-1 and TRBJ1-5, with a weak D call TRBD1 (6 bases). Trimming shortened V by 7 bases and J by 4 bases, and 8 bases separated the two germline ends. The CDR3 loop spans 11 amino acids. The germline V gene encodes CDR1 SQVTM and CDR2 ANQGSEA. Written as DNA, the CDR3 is TGCAGCGCCGGACAGAATCAGCCCCAGCATTTT. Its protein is CSAGQNQPQHF.

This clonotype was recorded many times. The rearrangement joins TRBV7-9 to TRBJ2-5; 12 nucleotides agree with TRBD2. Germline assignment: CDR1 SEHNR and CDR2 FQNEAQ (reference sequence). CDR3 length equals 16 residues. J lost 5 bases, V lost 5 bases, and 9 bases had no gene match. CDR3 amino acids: CASSPGTSGLGETQYF. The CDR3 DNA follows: TGTGCCAGCAGCCCGGGGACTAGCGGGCTCGGTGAGACCCAGTACTTC. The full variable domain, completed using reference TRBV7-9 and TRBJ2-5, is DTGVSQNPRHKITKRGQNVTFRCDPISEHNRLYWYRQTLGQGPEFLTYFQNEAQLEKSRLLSDRFSAERPKGSFSTLEIQRTEQGDSAMYLCASSPGTSGLGETQYFGPGTRLLVL.

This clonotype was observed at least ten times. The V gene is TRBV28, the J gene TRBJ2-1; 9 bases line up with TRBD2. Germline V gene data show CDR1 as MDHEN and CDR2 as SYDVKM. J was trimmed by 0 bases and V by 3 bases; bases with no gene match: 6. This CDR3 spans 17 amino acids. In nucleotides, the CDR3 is TGTGCCAGCAGTTTTTTTATAGCGGGGGTCTCCTACAATGAGCAGTTCTTC. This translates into CASSFFIAGVSYNEQFF.

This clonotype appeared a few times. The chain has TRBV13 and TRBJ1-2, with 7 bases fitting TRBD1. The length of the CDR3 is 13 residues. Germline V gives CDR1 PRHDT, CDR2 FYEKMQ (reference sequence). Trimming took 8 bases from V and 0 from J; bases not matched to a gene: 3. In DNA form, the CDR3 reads TGTGCCAGCGGGACAGTCGCTAACTATGGCTACACCTTC. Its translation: CASGTVANYGYTF.

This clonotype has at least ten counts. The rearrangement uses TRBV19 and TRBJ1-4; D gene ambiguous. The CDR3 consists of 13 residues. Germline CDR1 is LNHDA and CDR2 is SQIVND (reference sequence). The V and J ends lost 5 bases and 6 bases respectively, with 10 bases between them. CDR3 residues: CASSAQRDEKLFF. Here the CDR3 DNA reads TGTGCCAGTAGTGCCCAGAGAGATGAAAAACTGTTTTTT.

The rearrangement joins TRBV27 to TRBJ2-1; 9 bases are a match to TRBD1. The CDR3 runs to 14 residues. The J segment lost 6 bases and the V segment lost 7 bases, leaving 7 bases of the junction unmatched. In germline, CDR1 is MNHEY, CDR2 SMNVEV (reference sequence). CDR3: CASTFWDRVNEQFF. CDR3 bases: TGTGCCAGCACCTTTTGGGACAGGGTCAATGAGCAGTTCTTC.

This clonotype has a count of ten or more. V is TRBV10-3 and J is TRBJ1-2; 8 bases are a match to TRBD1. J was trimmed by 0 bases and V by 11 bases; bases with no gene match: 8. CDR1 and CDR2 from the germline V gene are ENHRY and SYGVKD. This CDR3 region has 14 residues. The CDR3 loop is CAVTGTGANYGYTF. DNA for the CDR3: TGTGCCGTCACCGGGACAGGCGCTAACTATGGCTACACCTTC.

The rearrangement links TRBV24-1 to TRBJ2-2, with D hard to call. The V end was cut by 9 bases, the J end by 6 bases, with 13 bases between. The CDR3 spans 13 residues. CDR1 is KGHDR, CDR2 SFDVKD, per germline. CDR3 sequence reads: CATGPGAAGELFF. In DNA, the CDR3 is TGTGCCACCGGACCGGGTGCGGCCGGGGAGCTGTTTTTT.

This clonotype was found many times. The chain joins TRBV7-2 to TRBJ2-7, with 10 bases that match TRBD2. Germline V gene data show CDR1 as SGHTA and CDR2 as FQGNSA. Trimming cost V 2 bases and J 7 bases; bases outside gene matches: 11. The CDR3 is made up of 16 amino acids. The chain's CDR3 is CASSLPSGRVTGEQYF. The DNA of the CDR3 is TGTGCCAGCAGCTTACCTAGCGGGAGAGTTACGGGGGAGCAGTACTTC.

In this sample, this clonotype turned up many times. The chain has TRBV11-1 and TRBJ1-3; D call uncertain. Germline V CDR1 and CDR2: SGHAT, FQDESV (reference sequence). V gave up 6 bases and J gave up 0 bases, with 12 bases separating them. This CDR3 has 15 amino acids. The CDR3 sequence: CASRKDGPSGNTIYF. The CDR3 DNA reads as TGTGCCAGCAGAAAGGACGGTCCCTCTGGAAACACCATATATTTT.

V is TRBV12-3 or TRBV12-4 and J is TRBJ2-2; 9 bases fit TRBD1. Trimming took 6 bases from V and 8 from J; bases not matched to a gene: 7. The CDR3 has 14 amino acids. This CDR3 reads CASRPGQGGGELFF. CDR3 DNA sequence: TGTGCCAGCAGGCCGGGACAGGGCGGGGGGGAGCTGTTTTTT.

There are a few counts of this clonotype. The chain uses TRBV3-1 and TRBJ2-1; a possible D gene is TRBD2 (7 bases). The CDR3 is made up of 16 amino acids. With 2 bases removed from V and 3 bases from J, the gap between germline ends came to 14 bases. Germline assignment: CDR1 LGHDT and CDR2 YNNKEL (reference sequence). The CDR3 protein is CASSQRRGGHYNEQFF. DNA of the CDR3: TGTGCCAGCAGCCAAAGGAGGGGGGGACACTACAATGAGCAGTTCTTC.

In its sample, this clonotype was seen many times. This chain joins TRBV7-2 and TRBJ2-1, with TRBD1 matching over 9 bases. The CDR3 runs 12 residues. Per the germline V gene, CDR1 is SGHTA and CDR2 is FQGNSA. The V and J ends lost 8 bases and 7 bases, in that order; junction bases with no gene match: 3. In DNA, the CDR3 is TGTGCCAGCGTACAGGGGGCGAATGAGCAGTTCTTC. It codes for CASVQGANEQFF. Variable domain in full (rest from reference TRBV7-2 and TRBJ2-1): GAGVSQSPSNKVTEKGKDVELRCDPISGHTALYWYRQSLGQGLEFLIYFQGNSAPDKSGLPSDRFSAERTGGSVSTLTIQRTQQEDSAVYLCASVQGANEQFFGPGTRLTVL.

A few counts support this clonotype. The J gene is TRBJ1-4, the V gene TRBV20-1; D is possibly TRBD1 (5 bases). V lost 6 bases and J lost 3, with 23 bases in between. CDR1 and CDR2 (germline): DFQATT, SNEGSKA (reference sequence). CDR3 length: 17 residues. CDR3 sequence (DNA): TGCAGTGCCGACGCCTACGGGACCCTATCCTCTAATGAAAAACTGTTTTTT. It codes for CSADAYGTLSSNEKLFF.

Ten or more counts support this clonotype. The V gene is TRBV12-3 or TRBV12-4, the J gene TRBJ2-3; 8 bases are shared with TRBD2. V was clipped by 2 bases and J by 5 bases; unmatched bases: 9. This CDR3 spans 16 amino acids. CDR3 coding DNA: TGTGCCAGCAGTTTAAAAGCGGGAGTAGCGGGAGATACGCAGTATTTT. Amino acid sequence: CASSLKAGVAGDTQYF.

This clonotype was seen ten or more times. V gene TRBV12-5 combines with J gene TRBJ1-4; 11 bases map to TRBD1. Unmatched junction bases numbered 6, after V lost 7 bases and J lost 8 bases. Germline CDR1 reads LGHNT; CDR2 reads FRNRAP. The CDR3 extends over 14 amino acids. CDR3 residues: CASARTGGNEKLFF. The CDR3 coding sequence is TGTGCTAGTGCCCGGACAGGGGGCAACGAAAAACTGTTTTTT.

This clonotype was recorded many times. The CDR3: CASSLKQGNSPLHF. The CDR3 bases are TGTGCCAGCAGCTTAAAACAGGGTAATTCACCCCTCCACTTT. V usage is TRBV7-9 and J usage is TRBJ1-6; the D gene is possibly TRBD1 (6 bases). The CDR3 covers 14 residues. Germline assignment: CDR1 SEHNR and CDR2 FQNEAQ (reference sequence). V was shortened by 2 bases and J by 6 bases, with 8 bases between the two germline ends.

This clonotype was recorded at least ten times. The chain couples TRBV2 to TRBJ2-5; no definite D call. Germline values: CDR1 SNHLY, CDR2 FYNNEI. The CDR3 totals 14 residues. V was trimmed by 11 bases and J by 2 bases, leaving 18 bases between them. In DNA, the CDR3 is TGTGCCCACTCACGGAGAGACCTACAAGAGACCCAGTACTTC. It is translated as CAHSRRDLQETQYF.